This T cell receptor beta chain came from a study of cytomegalovirus exposure and HLA in healthy donors. Germline assignment: CDR1 SGDLS and CDR2 YYNGEE. J lost 1 base, V lost 4 bases, and 6 bases had no gene match. This CDR3 is built from 15 residues. The PCR ran on 60 Vbeta and 13 Jbeta primers. Profiled with immunoSEQ multiplex PCR; TCRdb holds only in-frame clones, not every one. The sample shows roughly 130,000 clones, roughly three fifths of them seen only once. Sequencing input: PBMCs. The TCR comes from a male donor in good health and CMV-seronegative. V and J are TRBV9 and TRBJ2-7, with TRBD1 matching over 9 bases. The CDR3 region is CASSPLTGGSYEQYF. CDR3 nucleotides: TGTGCCAGCAGCCCACTGACAGGGGGATCCTACGAGCAGTACTTC.